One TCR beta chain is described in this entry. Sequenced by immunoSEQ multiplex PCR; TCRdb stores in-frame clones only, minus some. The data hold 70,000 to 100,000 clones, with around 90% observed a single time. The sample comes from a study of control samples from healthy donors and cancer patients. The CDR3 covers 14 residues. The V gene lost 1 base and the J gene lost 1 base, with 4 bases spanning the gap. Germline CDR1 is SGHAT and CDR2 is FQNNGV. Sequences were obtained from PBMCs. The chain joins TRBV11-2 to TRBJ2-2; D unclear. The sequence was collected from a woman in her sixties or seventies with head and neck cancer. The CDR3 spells CASSLAGNTGELFF. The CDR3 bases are TGTGCCAGCAGCTTAGCGGGGAACACCGGGGAGCTGTTTTTT.